The 21 T cell receptor beta chains given below trace back to one sample, sequenced in a study of cytotoxic CD8 clonotypes in ibrutinib-treated CLL. Clones were read by immunoSEQ multiplex PCR, and TCRdb kept only the in-frame ones, dropping some. The table lists more than 200,000 clones, more than 75% of them singletons, with about an eighth in the top ten. The source was PBMCs, collected after 12 months of ibrutinib treatment. Every receptor here comes from a human donor with chronic lymphocytic leukemia.

CDR3 in DNA: TGCAGCGTTGAAGGTGGCGGGGACAGCGCGCTCCCGTCGTCATGGACTGAAGCTTTCTTT. As protein: CSVEGGGDSALPSSWTEAFF. The chain combines TRBV29-1 with TRBJ1-1; 7 bases are a match to TRBD1. After removal of 1 base from V and 5 bases from J, the junction contained 25 bases not matched to a gene. The CDR3 sequence is 20 residues long. The V gene's germline CDR1 is SQVTM and CDR2 ANQGSEA.

This chain joins TRBV11-2 and TRBJ2-1; 13 bases align to TRBD2. The germline CDR1 and CDR2 sequences are SGHAT and FQNNGV. The junction had 5 bases not matched to a gene; V was cut back by 5 bases and J by 4 bases. The CDR3 has 16 amino acids. The CDR3 reads CASSLRTSGGYNEQFF. CDR3 DNA sequence: TGTGCCAGCAGCCTGAGGACTAGCGGGGGATACAATGAGCAGTTCTTC. Looking up the rest from reference TRBV11-2 and TRBJ2-1 gives the full variable domain: EAGVAQSPRYKIIEKRQSVAFWCNPISGHATLYWYQQILGQGPKLLIQFQNNGVVDDSQLPKDRFSAERLKGVDSTLKIQPAKLEDSAVYLCASSLRTSGGYNEQFFGPGTRLTVL.

V gene TRBV5-1 combines with J gene TRBJ2-3; 8 positions match TRBD2. V was clipped by 4 bases and J by 0 bases; unmatched bases: 7. This CDR3 region has 16 residues. CDR1 and CDR2 (germline): SGHRS, YFSETQ. The CDR3 nucleotides are TGCGCCAGCAGCCGGGAGGGGGTTGGGAGCACAGATACGCAGTATTTT. It specifies CASSREGVGSTDTQYF.

CDR3 in DNA: TGTGCCAGCAGCCGCAACACTGAAGCTTTCTTT. The encoded protein is CASSRNTEAFF. The V gene is TRBV27, the J gene TRBJ1-1; D uncertain. This CDR3 is 11 amino acids long. Trimming left V 6 bases short and J 2 bases short, with 4 bases between. CDR1 and CDR2 from the germline V gene are MNHEY and SMNVEV (reference sequence).

This clone has only one observation. The chain recombines TRBV6-5 with TRBJ1-2; D remains ambiguous. The CDR3 totals 13 residues. Germline CDR1 and CDR2: MNHEY and SVGAGI. Trimming removed 4 bases at V and 8 bases at J, with 14 bases between. The CDR3 here is CASSLSYGSGYTF. CDR3 sequence (DNA): TGTGCCAGCAGTTTGTCGTATGGGTCCGGCTACACCTTC.

This chain joins TRBV5-5 and TRBJ1-2, with D tentatively TRBD1 (5 bases). Germline loops: CDR1 SGHKS, CDR2 YYEKEE (reference sequence). V was trimmed by 0 bases and J by 8 bases, leaving 17 bases between them. This CDR3 comprises 15 residues. CDR3 in amino acids: CASSLDGWGSAGYTF. The CDR3 coding sequence is TGTGCCAGCAGCTTGGACGGGTGGGGGTCTGCGGGCTACACCTTC.

The chain uses TRBV5-1 and TRBJ2-7, with D possibly TRBD1 on 5 matching bases. Between the trimmed V and J ends, which lost 0 bases and 2 bases, there was a span of 12 bases. The CDR3 has 15 amino acids. Germline values: CDR1 SGHRS, CDR2 YFSETQ. The CDR3 DNA reads as TGCGCCAGCAGCTTGGATGGGGCCCTAGCCTACGAGCAGTACTTC. Translating gives CASSLDGALAYEQYF.

V gene TRBV11-2 combines with J gene TRBJ2-5; TRBD2 matches 7 bases. Germline CDR1 and CDR2: SGHAT and FQNNGV. V was clipped by 3 bases and J by 4 bases; unmatched bases: 5. The CDR3 length is 14 residues. CDR3 loop: CASSFGGSGETQYF. The CDR3 DNA follows: TGTGCCAGCAGCTTTGGCGGGAGCGGAGAGACCCAGTACTTC. Filled out from reference TRBV11-2 and TRBJ2-5, the complete variable domain reads EAGVAQSPRYKIIEKRQSVAFWCNPISGHATLYWYQQILGQGPKLLIQFQNNGVVDDSQLPKDRFSAERLKGVDSTLKIQPAKLEDSAVYLCASSFGGSGETQYFGPGTRLLVL.

The chain recombines TRBV6-5 with TRBJ2-7; perhaps TRBD1 as D (6 bases). CDR3 length: 14 residues. The germline CDR1 and CDR2 sequences are MNHEY and SVGAGI. Trimming removed 7 bases from V and 7 bases from J, with 20 bases in between. CDR3 protein: CASTKGTKQGEQYF. As DNA, the CDR3 is TGTGCCAGCACCAAAGGGACAAAACAGGGAGAGCAGTACTTC.

A single count supports this clone. The gene calls are TRBV7-3 and TRBJ2-2; D possibly corresponds to TRBD1 (6 bases). Germline CDR1 SGHTA, CDR2 FQGTGA. CDR3 length: 15 amino acids. V shed 6 bases and J shed 1 base, with 12 bases lying between them. CDR3 sequence reads: CASRYRGQNTGELFF. Here the CDR3 DNA reads TGTGCCAGCAGGTATCGGGGACAGAACACCGGGGAGCTGTTTTTT.

This chain uses TRBV7-9 with TRBJ1-4; D unclear. The CDR3 is 13 amino acids. Trimming pared 3 bases from V and 3 bases from J, leaving 5 bases between. Germline assignment: CDR1 SEHNR and CDR2 FQNEAQ (reference sequence). CDR3 sequence (DNA): TGTGCCAGCAGCTTCACCTCTAATGAAAAACTGTTTTTT. As protein: CASSFTSNEKLFF.

The V gene is TRBV27, the J gene TRBJ2-3; 9 bases line up with TRBD1. Germline V lookup: CDR1 MNHEY, CDR2 SMNVEV (reference sequence). The junction had 4 bases not matched to a gene; V was cut back by 4 bases and J by 5 bases. This CDR3 is built from 14 residues. In DNA form, the CDR3 reads TGTGCCAGCAGTTCGGGGACAGGGTTAGATACGCAGTATTTT. This gives the protein CASSSGTGLDTQYF.

The chain combines TRBV6-5 with TRBJ1-1; 7 bases are a match to TRBD1. The junction had 5 bases not matched to a gene; V was cut back by 4 bases and J by 3 bases. The CDR3 extends over 14 amino acids. Germline values: CDR1 MNHEY, CDR2 SVGAGI. CDR3 amino acids: CASSLTGTHTEAFF. The CDR3 bases are TGTGCCAGCAGTTTGACAGGGACCCACACTGAAGCTTTCTTT.

V usage is TRBV2 and J usage is TRBJ2-5; TRBD2 aligns across 9 bases. Germline values: CDR1 SNHLY, CDR2 FYNNEI. The CDR3 is made up of 15 amino acids. Trimming removed 6 bases from V and 5 bases from J; junction bases left unmatched: 10. CDR3 loop: CASREGLAVGETQYF. DNA of the CDR3: TGTGCCAGCAGGGAGGGACTAGCTGTGGGGGAGACCCAGTACTTC. Full variable domain (missing parts from reference TRBV2 and TRBJ2-5): EPEVTQTPSHQVTQMGQEVILRCVPISNHLYFYWYRQILGQKVEFLVSFYNNEISEKSEIFDDQFSVERPDGSNFTLKIRSTKLEDSAMYFCASREGLAVGETQYFGPGTRLLVL.

The chain's CDR3 is CASSPRTATNEQFF. CDR3 nucleotides: TGTGCCAGCTCACCTAGGACAGCTACGAATGAGCAGTTCTTC. V is TRBV18 and J is TRBJ2-1, with a tentative D call TRBD1 (6 bases). Germline assignment: CDR1 KGHSH and CDR2 LQKENI. The germline V and J ends were trimmed by 3 bases and 7 bases, with 13 bases remaining between them. The length of the CDR3 is 14 residues.

The chain joins TRBV11-2 to TRBJ2-7, with D unresolved. The V gene lost 5 bases and the J gene lost 2 bases, with 10 bases spanning the gap. Germline V gives CDR1 SGHAT, CDR2 FQNNGV. There are 13 residues in the CDR3. In DNA, the CDR3 is TGTGCCAGCAGCGTGGACCGGGCCTACGAGCAGTACTTC. Protein: CASSVDRAYEQYF.

This sequence joins TRBV7-6 and TRBJ2-7; no reliable D call. The germline CDR1 and CDR2 sequences are SGHVS and FNYEAQ. Trimming pared 4 bases from V and 7 bases from J, leaving 14 bases between. The CDR3 has 13 amino acids. The CDR3 DNA is TGTGCCAGCAGCTCCTCAGCTTTCTCGGAGCAGTACTTC. It yields the protein CASSSSAFSEQYF.

This clone was observed a handful of times. The chain couples TRBV30 to TRBJ2-7; no clear D. The CDR3 spans 14 residues. V was clipped by 1 base and J by 6 bases, with 16 bases between them. Germline V gene lookup returns CDR1 GTSNPN and CDR2 SVGIG (reference sequence). The CDR3 sequence is CAWSGPPQALEQYF. The DNA for the CDR3 is TGTGCCTGGAGTGGGCCCCCGCAGGCCCTCGAGCAGTACTTC. The full variable domain, completed using reference TRBV30 and TRBJ2-7, is SQTIHQWPATLVQPVGSPLSLECTVEGTSNPNLYWYRQAAGRGLQLLFYSVGIGQISSEVPQNLSASRPQDRQFILSSKKLLLSDSGFYLCAWSGPPQALEQYFGPGTRLTVT.

V usage is TRBV6-5 and J usage is TRBJ1-3; no reliable D call. Per germline, CDR1 MNHEY and CDR2 SVGAGI. The CDR3 is 15 residues long. V was trimmed by 0 bases and J by 3 bases, leaving 9 bases between them. Here the CDR3 DNA reads TGTGCCAGCAGTTACTCATCGGCACGTGGAAACACCATATATTTT. Amino acid sequence: CASSYSSARGNTIYF.

This chain connects TRBV14 to TRBJ1-3; D gene uncertain. In germline, CDR1 is SGHDN, CDR2 FVKESK. V gave up 1 base and J gave up 6 bases, with 7 bases separating them. The CDR3 spans 13 residues. CDR3 sequence reads: CASSQGLLNTIYF. CDR3 DNA sequence: TGTGCCAGCAGCCAAGGCCTATTAAACACCATATATTTT.

This chain joins TRBV6-1 and TRBJ2-7; D is uncertain. V shed 2 bases and J shed 3 bases, with 5 bases lying between them. The CDR3 is made up of 12 amino acids. CDR1 is MNHNS and CDR2 is SASEGT in the germline V gene. CDR3 protein: CASSETGYEQYF. The CDR3 DNA follows: TGTGCCAGCAGTGAAACGGGCTACGAGCAGTACTTC.